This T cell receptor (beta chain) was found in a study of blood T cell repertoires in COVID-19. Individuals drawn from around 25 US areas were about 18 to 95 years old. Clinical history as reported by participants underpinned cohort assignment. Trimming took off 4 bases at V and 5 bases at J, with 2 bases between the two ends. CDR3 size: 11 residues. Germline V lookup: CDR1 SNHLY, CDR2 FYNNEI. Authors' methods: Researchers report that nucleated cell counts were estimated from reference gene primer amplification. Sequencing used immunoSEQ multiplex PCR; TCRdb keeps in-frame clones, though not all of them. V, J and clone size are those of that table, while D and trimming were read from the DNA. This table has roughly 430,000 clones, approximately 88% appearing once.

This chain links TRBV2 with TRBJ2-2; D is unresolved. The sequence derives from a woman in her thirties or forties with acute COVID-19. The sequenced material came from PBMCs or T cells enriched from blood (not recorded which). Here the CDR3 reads CASSATGELFF. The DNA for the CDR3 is TGTGCCAGCAGTGCGACCGGGGAGCTGTTTTTT.